Below are 16 T cell receptor beta chains sequenced from a single sample in a study of T cell repertoires in cytomegalovirus infection (dated by TCRdb to 2018 to 2020). This specimen's treatment or condition label, interpreted: in vitro stimulation with specific CMV peptide epitopes to enrich CMV-specific T cells. The data were produced on an Illumina HiSeq 1500. The public sequencing data were trimmed at Q25 with fastp and processed into clonotypes with MiXCR by TCRdb, which kept only in-frame beta chains. All rows with the same CDR3 protein become a single entry with the most common DNA and genes. The sample data list 380,000 or so distinct CDR3 sequences, and about 35% of these were observed just once. The ten largest clones represent about 13% of the sample. Antigen specificity for these receptors is unknown. The sequencing used cultured PBMCs, collected from culture after CMV antigen stimulation. The receptors here all came from a human donor in good health (CMV status not recorded). Some clones in this sample may be carry-over from other donors' samples.

The rearrangement uses TRBV19 and TRBJ2-2; 8 nucleotides line up with TRBD1. CDR3 length: 15 amino acids. Losses at the gene ends were 4 bases for V and 0 bases for J; bases not matched to a gene: 1. Germline CDR1 LNHDA, CDR2 SQIVND (reference sequence). As DNA, the CDR3 is TGTGCCAGTAGTAAGGGACAGGCGAACACCGGGGAGCTGTTTTTT. This sequence encodes CASSKGQANTGELFF. The variable domain in full, completed from reference TRBV19 and TRBJ2-2, reads DGGITQSPKYLFRKEGQNVTLSCEQNLNHDAMYWYRQDPGQGLRLIYYSQIVNDFQKGDIAEGYSVSREKKESFPLTVTSAQKNPTAFYLCASSKGQANTGELFFGEGSRLTVL.

The chain combines TRBV7-9 with TRBJ2-7, with a weak D call TRBD1 (5 bases). There are 15 residues in the CDR3. Trimming took off 5 bases at V and 3 bases at J, with 17 bases between the two ends. CDR1 and CDR2 from the germline V gene are SEHNR and FQNEAQ (reference sequence). The DNA for the CDR3 is TGTGCCAGCAGCCCAGACGTGGGGCTCTACTACGAGCAGTACTTC. Translated, it gives CASSPDVGLYYEQYF.

The chain uses TRBV24-1 and TRBJ1-2, with 7 nucleotides matching TRBD1. From germline, CDR1 is KGHDR and CDR2 SFDVKD. The CDR3 is made up of 14 amino acids. After removal of 4 bases from V and 3 bases from J, the junction contained 4 bases not matched to a gene. The CDR3 sequence: CATSDSGQYYGYTF. The CDR3 DNA sequence: TGTGCCACCAGTGACTCGGGACAGTACTATGGCTACACCTTC.

This clonotype was observed a few times. V is TRBV7-9 and J is TRBJ2-2, with TRBD2 matching 14 bases. The CDR3 totals 17 residues. CDR1 is SEHNR and CDR2 is FQNEAQ in the germline V gene (reference sequence). Trimming removed 5 bases from V and 7 bases from J; junction bases left unmatched: 9. CDR3 nucleotide sequence: TGTGCCAGCAGCACCACGGGACTAGCGGGAGTGGGCGGGGAGCTGTTTTTT. Protein: CASSTTGLAGVGGELFF. Full variable domain (outside the CDR3, taken from reference TRBV7-9 and TRBJ2-2): DTGVSQNPRHKITKRGQNVTFRCDPISEHNRLYWYRQTLGQGPEFLTYFQNEAQLEKSRLLSDRFSAERPKGSFSTLEIQRTEQGDSAMYLCASSTTGLAGVGGELFFGEGSRLTVL.

The V call is TRBV5-8, the J call TRBJ1-1, with 10 bases identical to TRBD1. The CDR3 contains 19 residues. The V gene end was trimmed by 0 bases and the J gene end by 11 bases; junction bases not matched to a gene: 22. CDR1 is SGHTS and CDR2 is YDEGEE in the germline V gene. This chain's CDR3 is CASSLVYGIGDRGFSGAFF. The CDR3 nucleotides are TGTGCCAGCAGCTTGGTTTACGGAATCGGGGACAGGGGTTTTTCTGGGGCTTTCTTT.

J is TRBJ2-7 and V is TRBV20-1; D unclear. Looked up from germline, CDR1 is DFQATT and CDR2 is SNEGSKA (reference sequence). This CDR3 region has 16 residues. V lost 5 bases, J lost 4 bases, and 24 bases lay in between. As DNA, the CDR3 is TGCAGTGCTTTCTACCAAGGTATTGAAGAGGAGTACGAGCAGTACGTC. Translated, it gives CSAFYQGIEEEYEQYV.

The chain joins TRBV24-1 to TRBJ2-7; D remains ambiguous. Germline CDR1 and CDR2: KGHDR and SFDVKD. V lost 7 bases to trimming and J lost 6 bases, with 12 bases between them. The CDR3 has 12 residues. The CDR3 loop is CATSSGSVEQYF. The CDR3 DNA sequence: TGTGCCACCAGCTCAGGCTCGGTCGAGCAGTACTTC.

The chain uses TRBV7-9 and TRBJ1-4; no clear D. The CDR3 contains 12 residues. Trimming shortened V by 4 bases and J by 3 bases, and 3 bases separated the two germline ends. The germline V gene encodes CDR1 SEHNR and CDR2 FQNEAQ (reference sequence). For the CDR3, the DNA is TGTGCCAGCAGCTCGGCTAATGAAAAACTGTTTTTT. Translating it yields CASSSANEKLFF.

The V call is TRBV5-4, the J call TRBJ2-3, with 14 bases fitting TRBD2. V was clipped by 4 bases and J by 4 bases; unmatched bases: 8. The CDR3 sequence is 17 residues long. Germline V CDR1 and CDR2: SGHNT, YYREEE (reference sequence). Here the CDR3 DNA reads TGTGCCAGCAGCCCTGGACTAGCGGGAGGATCTTCAGATACGCAGTATTTT. Protein product: CASSPGLAGGSSDTQYF.

This clonotype came up many times. The J gene is TRBJ2-1, the V gene TRBV7-2; D perhaps matches TRBD2 (5 bases). The V and J ends lost 2 bases and 7 bases respectively, with 6 bases between them. The CDR3 extends over 12 amino acids. Germline CDR1 and CDR2: SGHTA and FQGNSA. The CDR3 loop reads CASSLRTNEQFF. In DNA, the CDR3 is TGTGCCAGCAGCTTACGGACTAATGAGCAGTTCTTC.

The sample holds a few counts of this clonotype. The CDR3 sequence: CASSLARGAEAFF. CDR3 nucleotide sequence: TGTGCCAGCAGCTTAGCCAGGGGAGCTGAAGCTTTCTTT. The chain links TRBV11-2 to TRBJ1-1, with D possibly being TRBD1 (6 bases). Trimming cost V 1 base and J 6 bases, with 9 bases left between them. CDR3 length equals 13 residues. Germline V gene data show CDR1 as SGHAT and CDR2 as FQNNGV.

The chain employs TRBV5-1 and TRBJ2-1; 14 positions agree with TRBD2. The V gene's germline CDR1 is SGHRS and CDR2 YFSETQ. With V trimmed by 5 bases and J by 7 bases, 8 bases remained unmatched. This CDR3 region has 16 residues. The CDR3, as DNA: TGCGCCAGCAGACATGCCGGGACTAGCGGGAGTAATGAGCAGTTCTTC. Translation: CASRHAGTSGSNEQFF.

This chain joins TRBV4-3 and TRBJ2-1; D not resolved. V gave up 0 bases and J gave up 8 bases, with 14 bases separating them. The CDR3 extends over 15 amino acids. From germline, CDR1 is LGHNA and CDR2 YSLEER. The CDR3 is CASSQDREGGDEQFF. CDR3 bases: TGCGCCAGCAGCCAAGATAGGGAAGGCGGTGATGAGCAGTTCTTC.

This rearrangement joins TRBV7-2 to TRBJ1-6; 7 positions agree with TRBD1. Per germline, CDR1 SGHTA and CDR2 FQGNSA. V was pared by 3 bases and J by 6 bases, with 8 bases of the junction left unmatched. CDR3 length: 16 amino acids. CDR3 DNA sequence: TGTGCCAGCAGCTTCCAAGCCGGGACAGCTAATTCACCCCTCCACTTT. Protein product: CASSFQAGTANSPLHF.

The V call is TRBV6-1, the J call TRBJ2-7, with D maybe TRBD2 (6 bases). This CDR3 is 12 amino acids long. Germline V gene lookup returns CDR1 MNHNS and CDR2 SASEGT. The V end lost 8 bases, the J end lost 3 bases, and 11 bases lay between the germline ends. Here the CDR3 reads CASVPDYYEQYF. Written as DNA, the CDR3 is TGTGCCAGCGTCCCGGACTACTACGAGCAGTACTTC.

The rearrangement joins TRBV28 to TRBJ1-1; D unresolved. V dropped 5 bases and J dropped 4 bases, with 20 bases sitting between them. This CDR3 is built from 16 residues. Germline-derived CDR1 and CDR2 are MDHEN and SYDVKM. The CDR3 DNA sequence: TGTGCCAGCAGTCTCGATCCCAGCCAAATTGCCACTGAAGCTTTCTTT. It encodes CASSLDPSQIATEAFF.